This TCR beta chain was recorded in a study of shared clonotypes between healthy human individuals. Overall study context: Each donor contributed plates that comprised three CD4 naive, three CD4 memory, two CD8 naive and one CD8 memory. Study findings and constraints: Rarefaction revealed incomplete sorted-subset sequencing despite large depth. An anticipated effect of sequencing depth on clonotype sharing among donors was recognized.

Of note for this clone: Its target is unknown.

Template for every sorted-subset replicate PCR totaled about 0.2 ug DNA, roughly 30,000 T cell genomes. Sequencing was performed with immunoSEQ multiplex PCR; in TCRdb, only in-frame clones are kept and a portion is missing. The repertoire has 2 million to 2.5 million clones, roughly 90% of them found once; the top ten carry about 0.36%. The sequencing sample was made of naive CD4+ T cells from PBMCs. The sample's subset: CD45RA+ positively selected. This clonotype was sampled from a man aged 18 to 35 in good health. Some clones in this sample may be carry-over from other donors' samples.

DNA of the CDR3: TGTGCCAGCAGCTTACCGACAGGGGGTAGGGAGACCCAGTACTTC. This sequence encodes CASSLPTGGRETQYF. This chain connects TRBV7-9 to TRBJ2-5; the match to TRBD1 covers 9 bases. Germline-derived CDR1 and CDR2 are SEHNR and FQNEAQ (reference sequence). The CDR3 spans 15 residues. J lost 5 bases, V lost 2 bases, and 6 bases had no gene match. The full variable domain, in which reference TRBV7-9 and TRBJ2-5 provide the parts outside the CDR3, is DTGVSQNPRHKITKRGQNVTFRCDPISEHNRLYWYRQTLGQGPEFLTYFQNEAQLEKSRLLSDRFSAERPKGSFSTLEIQRTEQGDSAMYLCASSLPTGGRETQYFGPGTRLLVL.